This T cell receptor beta chain was recorded in a study of blood T cells in healthy people across ages. Study-wide findings and caveats: Reliance upon unsorted PBMCs precluded definitive naive versus antigen-experienced comparison. Higher naive T cell percentage went strongly together with higher TCR beta diversity.

Germline V gene sequence: CDR1 LNHNV, CDR2 YYDKDF (reference sequence). The CDR3 contains 16 residues. After removal of 2 bases from V and 0 bases from J, the junction contained 2 bases not matched to a gene. Peripheral blood from each donor was collected in a volume of approximately 9.5 milliliters. Researchers isolated at least 7 million PBMCs per sample. About this clonotype: Antigen specificity is unknown.

A second PCR of 7 to 11 cycles used a sample-barcoded 5' primer and a J-beta primer mix. TCRdb passed the 5' RACE reads through MiXCR, listing each CDR3 protein once. The sample has hundreds of thousands of distinct CDR3 sequences, around 45% seen once. This clonotype was sampled from a woman aged 55-70 years in good health. V usage is TRBV15 and J usage is TRBJ2-5, with 11 bases identical to TRBD2. Input material: blood. The DNA for the CDR3 is TGTGCCACCAGCAGACTAGCGGGAGGTTACCAAGAGACCCAGTACTTC. It codes for CATSRLAGGYQETQYF.